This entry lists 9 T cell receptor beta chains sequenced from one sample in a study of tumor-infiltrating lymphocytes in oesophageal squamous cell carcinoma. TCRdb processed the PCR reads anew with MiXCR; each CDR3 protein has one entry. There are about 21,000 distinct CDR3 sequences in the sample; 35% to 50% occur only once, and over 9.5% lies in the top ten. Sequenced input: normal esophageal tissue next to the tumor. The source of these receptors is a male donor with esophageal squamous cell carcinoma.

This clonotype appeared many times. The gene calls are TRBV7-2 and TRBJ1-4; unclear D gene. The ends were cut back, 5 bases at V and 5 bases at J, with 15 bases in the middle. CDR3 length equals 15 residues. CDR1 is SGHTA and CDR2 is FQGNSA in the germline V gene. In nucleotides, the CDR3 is TGTGCCAGCAGCCCCCAACTAGGCCCAAATGAAAAACTGTTTTTT. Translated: CASSPQLGPNEKLFF.

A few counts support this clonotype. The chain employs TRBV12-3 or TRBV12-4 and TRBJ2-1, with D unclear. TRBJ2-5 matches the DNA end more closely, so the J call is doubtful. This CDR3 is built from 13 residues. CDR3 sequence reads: CASSLEWGETQYF. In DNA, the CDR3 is TGTGCCAGCAGTTTAGAGTGGGGAGAGACCCAGTACTTC.

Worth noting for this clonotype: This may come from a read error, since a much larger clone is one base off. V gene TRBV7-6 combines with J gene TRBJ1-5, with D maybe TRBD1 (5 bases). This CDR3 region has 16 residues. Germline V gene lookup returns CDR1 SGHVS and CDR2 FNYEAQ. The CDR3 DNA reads TGTGCTAGCAGCTCGGATACCGGGACGGACAATCAGCCCCTGCATTTT. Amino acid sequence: CASSSDTGTDNQPLHF.

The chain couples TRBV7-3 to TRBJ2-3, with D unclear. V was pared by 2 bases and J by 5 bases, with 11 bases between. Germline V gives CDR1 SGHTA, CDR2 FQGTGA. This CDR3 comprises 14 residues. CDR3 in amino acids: CASSLSGVRDTQYF. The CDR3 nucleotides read TGTGCCAGCAGCTTATCTGGGGTTAGAGATACGCAGTATTTT. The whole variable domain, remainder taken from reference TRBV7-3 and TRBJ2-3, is GAGVSQTPSNKVTEKGKYVELRCDPISGHTALYWYRQSLGQGPEFLIYFQGTGAADDSGLPNDRFFAVRPEGSVSTLKIQRTERGDSAVYLCASSLSGVRDTQYFGPGTRLTVL.

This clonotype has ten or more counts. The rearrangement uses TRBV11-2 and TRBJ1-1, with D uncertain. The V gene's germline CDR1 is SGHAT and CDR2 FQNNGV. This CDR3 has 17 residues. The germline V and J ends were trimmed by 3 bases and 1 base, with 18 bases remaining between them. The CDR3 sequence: CASSLVRVAAGNTEAFF. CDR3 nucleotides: TGTGCCAGCAGCTTGGTAAGGGTGGCTGCGGGGAACACTGAAGCTTTCTTT. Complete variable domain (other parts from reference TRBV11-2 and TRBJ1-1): EAGVAQSPRYKIIEKRQSVAFWCNPISGHATLYWYQQILGQGPKLLIQFQNNGVVDDSQLPKDRFSAERLKGVDSTLKIQPAKLEDSAVYLCASSLVRVAAGNTEAFFGQGTRLTVV.

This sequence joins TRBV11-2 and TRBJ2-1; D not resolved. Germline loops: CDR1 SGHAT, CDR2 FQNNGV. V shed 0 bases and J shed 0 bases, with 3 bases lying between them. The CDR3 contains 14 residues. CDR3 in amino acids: CASSLEHSYNEQFF. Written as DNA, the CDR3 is TGTGCCAGCAGCTTAGAACACTCCTACAATGAGCAGTTCTTC.

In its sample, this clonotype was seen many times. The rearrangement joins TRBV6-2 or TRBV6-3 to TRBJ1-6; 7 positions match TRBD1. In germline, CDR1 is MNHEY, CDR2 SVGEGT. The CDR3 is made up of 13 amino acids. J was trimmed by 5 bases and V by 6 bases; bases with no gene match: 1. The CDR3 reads CASSGTDNSPLHF. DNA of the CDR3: TGTGCCAGCAGCGGGACAGATAATTCACCCCTCCACTTT.

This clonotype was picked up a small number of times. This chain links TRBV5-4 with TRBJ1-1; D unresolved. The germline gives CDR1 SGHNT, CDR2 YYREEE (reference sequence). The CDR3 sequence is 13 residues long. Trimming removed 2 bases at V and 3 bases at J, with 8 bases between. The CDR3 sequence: CASSFGPDTEAFF. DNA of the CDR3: TGTGCCAGCAGCTTTGGGCCTGACACTGAAGCTTTCTTT.

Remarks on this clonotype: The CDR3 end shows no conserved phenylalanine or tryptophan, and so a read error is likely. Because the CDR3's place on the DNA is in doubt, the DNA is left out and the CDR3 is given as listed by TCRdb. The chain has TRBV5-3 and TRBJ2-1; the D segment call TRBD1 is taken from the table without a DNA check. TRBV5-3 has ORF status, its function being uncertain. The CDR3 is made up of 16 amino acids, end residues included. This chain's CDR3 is CASSLPGQDYGYTFGS.